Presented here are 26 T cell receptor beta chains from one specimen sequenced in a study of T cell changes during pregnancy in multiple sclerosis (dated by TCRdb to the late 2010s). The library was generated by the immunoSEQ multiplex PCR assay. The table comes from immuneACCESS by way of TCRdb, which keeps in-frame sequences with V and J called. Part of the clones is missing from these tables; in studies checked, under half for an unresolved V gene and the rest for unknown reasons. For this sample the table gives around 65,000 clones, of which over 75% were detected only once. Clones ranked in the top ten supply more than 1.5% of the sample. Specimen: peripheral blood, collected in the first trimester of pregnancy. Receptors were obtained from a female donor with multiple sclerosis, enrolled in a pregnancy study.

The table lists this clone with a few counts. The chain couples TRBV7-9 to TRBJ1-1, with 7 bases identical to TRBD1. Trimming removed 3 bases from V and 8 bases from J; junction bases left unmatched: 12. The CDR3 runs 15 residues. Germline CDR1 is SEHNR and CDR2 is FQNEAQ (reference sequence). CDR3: CASSLTRDRVGEAFF. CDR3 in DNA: TGTGCCAGCAGCTTGACCCGAGACAGGGTCGGGGAAGCTTTCTTT.

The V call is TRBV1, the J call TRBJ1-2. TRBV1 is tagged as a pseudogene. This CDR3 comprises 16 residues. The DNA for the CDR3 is TGCACCAGCAGCCAAGATCCTCTGCGGGCCTCCTATGGCTACACCTTC. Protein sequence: CTSSQDPLRASYGYTF.

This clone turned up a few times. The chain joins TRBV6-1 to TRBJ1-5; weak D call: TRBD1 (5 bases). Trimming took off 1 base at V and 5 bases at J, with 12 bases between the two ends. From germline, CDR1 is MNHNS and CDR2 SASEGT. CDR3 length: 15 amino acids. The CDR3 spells CASSEGVGADQPQHF. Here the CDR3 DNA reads TGTGCCAGCAGTGAAGGGGTAGGGGCGGATCAGCCCCAGCATTTT.

CDR3 loop: CASSVSSNTEAFF. In DNA, the CDR3 is TGTGCCAGCAGTGTGTCTTCGAACACTGAAGCTTTCTTT. This chain uses TRBV6-4 with TRBJ1-1; unclear D gene. Trimming removed 4 bases from V and 1 base from J, with 7 bases in between. The CDR3 spans 13 residues. Germline-derived CDR1 and CDR2 are MRHNA and SNTAGT.

The CDR3 loop is CASTTTGLNTGELFF. CDR3 nucleotide sequence: TGTGCCAGTACTACTACCGGTCTGAACACCGGGGAGCTGTTTTTT. This chain links TRBV19 with TRBJ2-2; D unclear. V was shortened by 7 bases and J by 1 base, with 13 bases between the two germline ends. CDR3 size: 15 residues. In germline, CDR1 is LNHDA, CDR2 SQIVND (reference sequence).

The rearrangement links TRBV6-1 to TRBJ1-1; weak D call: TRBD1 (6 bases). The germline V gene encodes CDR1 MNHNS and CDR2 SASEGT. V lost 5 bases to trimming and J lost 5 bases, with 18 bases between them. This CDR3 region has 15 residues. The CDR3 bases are TGTGCCAGCAGTAGACTGGGGGCGCTTGGGACTGAAGCTTTCTTT. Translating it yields CASSRLGALGTEAFF.

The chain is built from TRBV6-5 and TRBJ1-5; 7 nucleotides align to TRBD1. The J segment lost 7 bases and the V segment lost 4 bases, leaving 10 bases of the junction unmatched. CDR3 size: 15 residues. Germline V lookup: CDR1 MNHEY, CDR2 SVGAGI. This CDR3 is CASSFEGGADQPQHF. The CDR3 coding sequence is TGTGCCAGCAGTTTCGAAGGGGGCGCGGACCAGCCCCAGCATTTT.

The CDR3 loop reads CASSEPGGGTEKLFF. CDR3 nucleotides: TGTGCCAGCAGTGAACCAGGGGGCGGGACTGAAAAACTGTTTTTT. This chain links TRBV2 with TRBJ1-4; the match to TRBD1 covers 8 bases. This CDR3 region has 15 residues. Germline CDR1 and CDR2: SNHLY and FYNNEI. V dropped 2 bases and J dropped 7; count of bases not matched to a gene: 6.

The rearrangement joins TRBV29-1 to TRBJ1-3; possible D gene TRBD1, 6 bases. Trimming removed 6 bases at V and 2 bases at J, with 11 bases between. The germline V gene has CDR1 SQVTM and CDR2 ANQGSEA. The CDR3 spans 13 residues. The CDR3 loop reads CSVSQGAGNTIYF. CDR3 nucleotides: TGCAGCGTGTCACAGGGAGCTGGAAACACCATATATTTT.

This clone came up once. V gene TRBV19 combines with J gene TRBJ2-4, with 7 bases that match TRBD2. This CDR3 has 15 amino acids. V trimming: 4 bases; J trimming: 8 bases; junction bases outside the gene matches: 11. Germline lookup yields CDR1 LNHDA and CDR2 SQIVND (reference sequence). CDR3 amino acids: CASSSWGGVRDIQYF. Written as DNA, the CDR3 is TGTGCCAGTAGTAGTTGGGGGGGGGTGAGGGACATTCAGTACTTC. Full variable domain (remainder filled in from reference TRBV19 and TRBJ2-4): DGGITQSPKYLFRKEGQNVTLSCEQNLNHDAMYWYRQDPGQGLRLIYYSQIVNDFQKGDIAEGYSVSREKKESFPLTVTSAQKNPTAFYLCASSSWGGVRDIQYFGAGTRLSVL.

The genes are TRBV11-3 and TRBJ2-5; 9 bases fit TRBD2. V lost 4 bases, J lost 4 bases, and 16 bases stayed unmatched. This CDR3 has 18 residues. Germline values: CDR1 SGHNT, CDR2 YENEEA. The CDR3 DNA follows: TGTGCCAGCAGCTGGGATTGGATGTGGCGGGAGGGCCTAGAGACCCAGTACTTC. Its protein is CASSWDWMWREGLETQYF.

Written as DNA, the CDR3 is TGTGCCAGCAGCTCCAACCGGGACAGGGCTGGCGAGCAGTACTTC. Protein: CASSSNRDRAGEQYF. The rearrangement joins TRBV7-3 to TRBJ2-7; 9 nucleotides line up with TRBD1. V was clipped by 4 bases and J by 6 bases; unmatched bases: 10. Germline V gene lookup returns CDR1 SGHTA and CDR2 FQGTGA. CDR3 size: 15 residues. The entire variable domain, with the rest obtained from reference TRBV7-3 and TRBJ2-7, is as follows: GAGVSQTPSNKVTEKGKYVELRCDPISGHTALYWYRQSLGQGPEFLIYFQGTGAADDSGLPNDRFFAVRPEGSVSTLKIQRTERGDSAVYLCASSSNRDRAGEQYFGPGTRLTVT.

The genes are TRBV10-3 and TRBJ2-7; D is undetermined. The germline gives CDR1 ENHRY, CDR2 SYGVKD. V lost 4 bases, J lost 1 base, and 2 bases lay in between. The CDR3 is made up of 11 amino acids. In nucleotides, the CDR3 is TGTGCCATCAGTGCTTCCTACGAGCAGTACTTC. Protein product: CAISASYEQYF.

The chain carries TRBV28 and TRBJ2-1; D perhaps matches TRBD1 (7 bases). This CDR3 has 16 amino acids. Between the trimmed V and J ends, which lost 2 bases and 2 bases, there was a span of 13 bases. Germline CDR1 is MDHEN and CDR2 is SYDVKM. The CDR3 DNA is TGTGCCAGCAGTTTAGGGGCAGGGGGGCCCTACAATGAGCAGTTCTTC. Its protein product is CASSLGAGGPYNEQFF.

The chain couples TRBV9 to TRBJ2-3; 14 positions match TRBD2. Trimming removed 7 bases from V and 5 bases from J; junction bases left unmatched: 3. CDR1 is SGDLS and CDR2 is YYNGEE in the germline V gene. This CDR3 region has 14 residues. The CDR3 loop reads CASRGLAGEDTQYF. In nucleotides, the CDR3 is TGTGCCAGCCGGGGACTAGCGGGAGAAGATACGCAGTATTTT.

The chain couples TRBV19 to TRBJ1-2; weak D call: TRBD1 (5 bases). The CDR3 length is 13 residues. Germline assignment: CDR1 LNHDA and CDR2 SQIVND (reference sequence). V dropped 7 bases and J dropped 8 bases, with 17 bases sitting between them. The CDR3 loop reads CASKLRGRRGYTF. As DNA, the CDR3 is TGTGCCAGTAAATTAAGGGGCCGGCGGGGCTACACCTTC.

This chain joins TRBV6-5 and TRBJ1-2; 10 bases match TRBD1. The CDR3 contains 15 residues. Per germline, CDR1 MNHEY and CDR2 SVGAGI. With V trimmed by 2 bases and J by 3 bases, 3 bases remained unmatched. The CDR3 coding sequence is TGTGCCAGCAGTTACCGGGACAGGGGCTACTATGGCTACACCTTC. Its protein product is CASSYRDRGYYGYTF.

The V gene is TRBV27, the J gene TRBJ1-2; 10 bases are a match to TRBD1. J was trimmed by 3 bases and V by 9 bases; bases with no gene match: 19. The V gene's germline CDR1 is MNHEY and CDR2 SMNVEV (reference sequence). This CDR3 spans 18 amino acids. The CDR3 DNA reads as TGTGCCAGTCGTCAGTTCTTCCTGACAGGGGGCCTAGACTATGGCTACACCTTC. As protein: CASRQFFLTGGLDYGYTF.

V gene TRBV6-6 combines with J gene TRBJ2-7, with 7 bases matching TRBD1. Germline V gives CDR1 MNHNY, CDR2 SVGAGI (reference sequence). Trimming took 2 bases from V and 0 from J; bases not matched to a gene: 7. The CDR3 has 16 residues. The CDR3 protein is CASSYGADRASYEQYF. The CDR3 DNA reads TGTGCCAGCAGTTACGGGGCAGACAGGGCCTCCTACGAGCAGTACTTC.

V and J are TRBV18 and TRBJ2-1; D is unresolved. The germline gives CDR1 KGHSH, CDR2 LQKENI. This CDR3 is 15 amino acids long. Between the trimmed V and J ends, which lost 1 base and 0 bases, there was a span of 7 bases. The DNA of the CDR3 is TGTGCCAGCTCACCACAACCGAGCTCCTACAATGAGCAGTTCTTC. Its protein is CASSPQPSSYNEQFF.

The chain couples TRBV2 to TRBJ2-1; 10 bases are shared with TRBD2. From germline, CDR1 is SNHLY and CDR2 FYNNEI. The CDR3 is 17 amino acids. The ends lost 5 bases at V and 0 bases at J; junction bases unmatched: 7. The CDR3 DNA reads TGTGCCAGCAGTCTCCTAGCGGGAGCGGGCTCCTACAATGAGCAGTTCTTC. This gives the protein CASSLLAGAGSYNEQFF.

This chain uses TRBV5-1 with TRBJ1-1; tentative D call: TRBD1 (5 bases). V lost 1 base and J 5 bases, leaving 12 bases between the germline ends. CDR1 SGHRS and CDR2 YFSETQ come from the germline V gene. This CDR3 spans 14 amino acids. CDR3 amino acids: CASSLQGAKTEAFF. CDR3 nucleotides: TGCGCCAGCAGCTTGCAAGGGGCCAAGACTGAAGCTTTCTTT.

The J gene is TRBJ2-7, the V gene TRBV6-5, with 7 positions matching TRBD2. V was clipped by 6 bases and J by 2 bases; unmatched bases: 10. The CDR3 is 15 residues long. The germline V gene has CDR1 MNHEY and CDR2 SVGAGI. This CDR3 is CASSLRGVKTYEQYF. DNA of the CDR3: TGTGCCAGCAGCCTTCGGGGGGTAAAAACCTACGAGCAGTACTTC.

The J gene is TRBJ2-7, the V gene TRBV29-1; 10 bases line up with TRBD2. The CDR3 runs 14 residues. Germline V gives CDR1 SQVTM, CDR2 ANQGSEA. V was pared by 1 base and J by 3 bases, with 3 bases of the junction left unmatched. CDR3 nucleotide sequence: TGCAGCGTTGAAGCTAGCGGGAGCGGCTACGAGCAGTACTTC. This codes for CSVEASGSGYEQYF.

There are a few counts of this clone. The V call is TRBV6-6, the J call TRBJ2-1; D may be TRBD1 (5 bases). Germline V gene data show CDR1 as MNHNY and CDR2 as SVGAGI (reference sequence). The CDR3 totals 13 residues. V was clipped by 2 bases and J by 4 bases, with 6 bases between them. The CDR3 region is CASSYGAYNEQFF. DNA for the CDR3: TGTGCCAGCAGTTACGGGGCTTACAATGAGCAGTTCTTC.

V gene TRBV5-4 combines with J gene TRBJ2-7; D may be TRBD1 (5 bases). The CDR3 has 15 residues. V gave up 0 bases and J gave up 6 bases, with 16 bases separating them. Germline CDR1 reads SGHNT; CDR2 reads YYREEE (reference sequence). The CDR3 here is CASSLAPGSRTEQYF. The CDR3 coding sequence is TGTGCCAGCAGCTTGGCCCCAGGGTCTAGGACCGAGCAGTACTTC.